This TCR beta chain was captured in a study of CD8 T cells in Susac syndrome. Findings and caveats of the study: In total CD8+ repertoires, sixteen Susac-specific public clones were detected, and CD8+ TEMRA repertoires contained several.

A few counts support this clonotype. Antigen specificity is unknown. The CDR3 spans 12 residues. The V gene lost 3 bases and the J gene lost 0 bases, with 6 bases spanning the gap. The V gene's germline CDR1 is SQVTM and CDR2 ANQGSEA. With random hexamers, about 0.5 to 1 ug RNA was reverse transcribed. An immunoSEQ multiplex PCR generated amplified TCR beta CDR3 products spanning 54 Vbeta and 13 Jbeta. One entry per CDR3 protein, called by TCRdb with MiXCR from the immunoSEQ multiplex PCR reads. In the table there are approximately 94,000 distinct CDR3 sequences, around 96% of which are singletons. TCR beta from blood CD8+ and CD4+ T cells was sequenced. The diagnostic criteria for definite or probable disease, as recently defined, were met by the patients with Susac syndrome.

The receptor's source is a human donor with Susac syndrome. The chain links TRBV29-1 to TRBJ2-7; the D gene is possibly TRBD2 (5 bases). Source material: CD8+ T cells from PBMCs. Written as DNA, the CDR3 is TGCAGCGTTGAGGGGAGCTCCTACGAGCAGTACTTC. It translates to CSVEGSSYEQYF.